This entry is about one T cell receptor (beta chain). This specimen belongs to a study of T cell changes during pregnancy in multiple sclerosis. Assay: immunoSEQ multiplex PCR; the TCRdb copy retains only in-frame clones and omits some. The data hold about 69,000 clones, with around 92% observed a single time. This material consisted of peripheral blood, taken in the third trimester of pregnancy. The clonotype originates from a female donor in good health, enrolled as a control in a pregnancy study.

DNA for the CDR3: TGTGCCAGCAGCCAAGATTCTTTCGATTCACTCCTTACCGGGGAGCTGTTTTTT. As protein: CASSQDSFDSLLTGELFF. The chain couples TRBV4-2 to TRBJ2-2; D not resolved. Germline V CDR1 and CDR2: LGHNA, YNFKEQ. The CDR3 length is 18 residues. V was clipped by 0 bases and J by 5 bases, with 19 bases between them.